The present TCR beta chain was sequenced within a study of technical replicates of blood from a handful of donors. Only in-frame clones appear in the TCRdb table, and some are missing; sequencing was by immunoSEQ multiplex PCR. The data hold roughly 79,000 clones, with 91% observed a single time. CDR3 length: 15 residues. V shed 6 bases, J shed 1 base, and the junction held 0 bases outside the gene matches. Germline V gene lookup returns CDR1 MNHNS and CDR2 SASEGT. The V and J genes are TRBV6-1 and TRBJ2-2; 12 nucleotides agree with TRBD2. Sequencing input: T cells isolated from PBMCs. The origin of this receptor is a human donor in good health. Some clones in this sample may be carry-over from other donors' samples. CDR3 sequence reads: CASRGLAGNTGELFF. The CDR3 bases are TGTGCCAGCAGGGGACTAGCGGGGAACACCGGGGAGCTGTTTTTT.